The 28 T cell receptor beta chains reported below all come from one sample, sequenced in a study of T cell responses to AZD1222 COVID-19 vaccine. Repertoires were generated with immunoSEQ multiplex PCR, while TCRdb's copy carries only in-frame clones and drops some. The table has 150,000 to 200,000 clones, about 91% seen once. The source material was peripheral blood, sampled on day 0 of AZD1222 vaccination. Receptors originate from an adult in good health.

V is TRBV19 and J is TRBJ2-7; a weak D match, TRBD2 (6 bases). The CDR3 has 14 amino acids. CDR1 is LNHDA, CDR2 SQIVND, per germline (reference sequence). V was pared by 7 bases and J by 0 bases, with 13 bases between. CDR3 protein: CASKEGGTSYEQYF. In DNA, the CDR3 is TGTGCCAGTAAGGAAGGCGGGACCTCCTACGAGCAGTACTTC.

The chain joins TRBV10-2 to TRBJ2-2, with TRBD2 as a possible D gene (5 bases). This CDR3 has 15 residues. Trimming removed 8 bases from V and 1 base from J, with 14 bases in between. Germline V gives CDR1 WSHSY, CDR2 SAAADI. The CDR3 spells CASGRTFENTGELFF. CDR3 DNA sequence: TGCGCCAGCGGTAGGACTTTTGAGAACACCGGGGAGCTGTTTTTT.

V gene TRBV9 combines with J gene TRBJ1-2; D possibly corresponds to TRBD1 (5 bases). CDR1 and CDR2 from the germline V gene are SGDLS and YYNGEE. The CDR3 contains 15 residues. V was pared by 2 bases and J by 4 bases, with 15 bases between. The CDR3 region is CASSVSGARSYGYTF. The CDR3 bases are TGTGCCAGCAGCGTGAGCGGGGCGCGGTCCTATGGCTACACCTTC.

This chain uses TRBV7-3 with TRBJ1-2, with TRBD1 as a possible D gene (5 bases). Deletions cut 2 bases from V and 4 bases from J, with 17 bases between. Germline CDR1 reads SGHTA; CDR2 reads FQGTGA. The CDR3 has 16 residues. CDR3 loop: CASSLFFQGGPYGYTF. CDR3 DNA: TGTGCCAGCAGCTTATTTTTCCAGGGCGGACCCTATGGCTACACCTTC.

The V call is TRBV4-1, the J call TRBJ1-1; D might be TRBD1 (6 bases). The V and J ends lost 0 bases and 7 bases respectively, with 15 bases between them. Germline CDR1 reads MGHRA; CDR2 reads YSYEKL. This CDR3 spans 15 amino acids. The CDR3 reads CASSQDHPQDSEAFF. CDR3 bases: TGCGCCAGCAGCCAAGATCACCCTCAGGACAGTGAAGCTTTCTTT.

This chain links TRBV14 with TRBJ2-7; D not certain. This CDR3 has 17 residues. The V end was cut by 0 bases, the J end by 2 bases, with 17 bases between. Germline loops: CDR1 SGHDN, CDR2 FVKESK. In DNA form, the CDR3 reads TGTGCCAGCAGCCAAGATCCCTCAGTGTTCCGGCCCTACGAGCAGTACTTC. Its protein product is CASSQDPSVFRPYEQYF. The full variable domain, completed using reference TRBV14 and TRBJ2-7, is EAGVTQFPSHSVIEKGQTVTLRCDPISGHDNLYWYRRVMGKEIKFLLHFVKESKQDESGMPNNRFLAERTGGTYSTLKVQPAELEDSGVYFCASSQDPSVFRPYEQYFGPGTRLTVT.

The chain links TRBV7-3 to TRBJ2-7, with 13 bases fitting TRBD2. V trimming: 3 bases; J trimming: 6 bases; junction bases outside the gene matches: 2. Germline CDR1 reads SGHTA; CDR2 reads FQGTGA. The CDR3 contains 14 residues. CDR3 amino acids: CASSLGLAGSEQYF. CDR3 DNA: TGTGCCAGCAGCTTGGGACTAGCGGGAAGCGAGCAGTACTTC.

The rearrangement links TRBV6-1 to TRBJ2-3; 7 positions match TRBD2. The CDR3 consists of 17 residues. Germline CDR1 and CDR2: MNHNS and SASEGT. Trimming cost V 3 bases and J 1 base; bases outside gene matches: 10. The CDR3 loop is CASSEGGWPFGTDTQYF. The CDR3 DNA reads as TGTGCCAGCAGTGAGGGGGGGTGGCCGTTTGGCACAGATACGCAGTATTTT.

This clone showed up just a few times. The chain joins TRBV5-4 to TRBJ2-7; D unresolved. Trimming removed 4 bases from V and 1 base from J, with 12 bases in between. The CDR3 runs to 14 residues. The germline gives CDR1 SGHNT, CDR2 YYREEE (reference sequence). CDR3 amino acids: CASSKTAGSYEQYF. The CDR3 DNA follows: TGTGCCAGCAGCAAAACCGCAGGTTCCTACGAGCAGTACTTC.

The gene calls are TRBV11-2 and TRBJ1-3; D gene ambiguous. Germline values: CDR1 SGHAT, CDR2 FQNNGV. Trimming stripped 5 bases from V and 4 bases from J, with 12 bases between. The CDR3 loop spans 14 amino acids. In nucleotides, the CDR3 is TGTGCCAGCAGCCCAACGACTTCCGGAAACACCATATATTTT. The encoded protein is CASSPTTSGNTIYF.

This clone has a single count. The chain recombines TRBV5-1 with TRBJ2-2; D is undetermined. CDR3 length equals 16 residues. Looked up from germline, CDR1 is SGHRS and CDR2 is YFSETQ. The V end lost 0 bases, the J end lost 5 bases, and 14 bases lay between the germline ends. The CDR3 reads CASSLEIQHRTGELFF. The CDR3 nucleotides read TGCGCCAGCAGCTTGGAAATACAGCATAGGACCGGGGAGCTGTTTTTT.

The CDR3 coding sequence is TGTGCCAGTAGCCTAAAGGGACAGCGATACAATGAGCAGTTCTTC. Translating it yields CASSLKGQRYNEQFF. The V call is TRBV19, the J call TRBJ2-1; 7 nucleotides match TRBD1. Germline loops: CDR1 LNHDA, CDR2 SQIVND (reference sequence). Unmatched junction bases numbered 9, after V lost 6 bases and J lost 4 bases. The CDR3 has 15 residues.

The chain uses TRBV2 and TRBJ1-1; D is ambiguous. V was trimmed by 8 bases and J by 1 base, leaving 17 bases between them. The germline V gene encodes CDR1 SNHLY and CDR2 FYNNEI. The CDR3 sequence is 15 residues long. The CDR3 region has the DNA TGTGCCAGCCGACCCGCCCCCCTGGGGAACACTGAAGCTTTCTTT. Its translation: CASRPAPLGNTEAFF.

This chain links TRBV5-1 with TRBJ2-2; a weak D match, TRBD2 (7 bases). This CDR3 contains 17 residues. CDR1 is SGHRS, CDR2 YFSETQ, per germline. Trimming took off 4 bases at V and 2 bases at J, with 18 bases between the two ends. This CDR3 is CASSPLSGGFNTGELFF. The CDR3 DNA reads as TGCGCCAGCAGCCCCCTGTCGGGGGGCTTTAACACCGGGGAGCTGTTTTTT.

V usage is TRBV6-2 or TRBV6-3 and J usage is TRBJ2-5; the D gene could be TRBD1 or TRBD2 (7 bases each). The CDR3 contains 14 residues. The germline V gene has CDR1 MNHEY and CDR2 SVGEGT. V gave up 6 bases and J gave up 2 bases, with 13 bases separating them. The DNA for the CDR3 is TGTGCCAGCAGCCCCAGGGGGGGACAAGAGACCCAGTACTTC. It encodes CASSPRGGQETQYF.

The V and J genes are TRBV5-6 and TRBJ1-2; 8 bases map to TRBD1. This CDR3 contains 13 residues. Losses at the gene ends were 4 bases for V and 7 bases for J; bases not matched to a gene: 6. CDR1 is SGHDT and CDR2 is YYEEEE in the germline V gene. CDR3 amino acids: CASSLDRVGGYTF. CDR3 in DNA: TGTGCCAGCAGCCTGGACAGGGTGGGTGGCTACACCTTC.

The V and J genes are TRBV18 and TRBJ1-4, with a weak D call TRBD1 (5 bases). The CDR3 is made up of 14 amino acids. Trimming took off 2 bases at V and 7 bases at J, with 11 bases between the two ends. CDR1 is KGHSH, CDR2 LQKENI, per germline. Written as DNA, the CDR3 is TGTGCCAGCTCACCAGGGACGGCCTCTGAAAAACTGTTTTTT. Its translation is CASSPGTASEKLFF.

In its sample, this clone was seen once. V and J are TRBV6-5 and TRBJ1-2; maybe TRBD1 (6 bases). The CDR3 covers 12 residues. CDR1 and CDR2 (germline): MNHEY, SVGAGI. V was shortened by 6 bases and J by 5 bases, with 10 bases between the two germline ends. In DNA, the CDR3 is TGTGCCAGCAGGGCGGGACATTATGGCTACACCTTC. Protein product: CASRAGHYGYTF.

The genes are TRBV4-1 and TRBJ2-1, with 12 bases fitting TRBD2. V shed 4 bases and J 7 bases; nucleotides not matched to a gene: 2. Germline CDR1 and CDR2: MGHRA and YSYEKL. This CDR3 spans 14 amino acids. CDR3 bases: TGCGCCAGCAGCCGACTAGCGGGAGAAAATGAGCAGTTCTTC. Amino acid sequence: CASSRLAGENEQFF.

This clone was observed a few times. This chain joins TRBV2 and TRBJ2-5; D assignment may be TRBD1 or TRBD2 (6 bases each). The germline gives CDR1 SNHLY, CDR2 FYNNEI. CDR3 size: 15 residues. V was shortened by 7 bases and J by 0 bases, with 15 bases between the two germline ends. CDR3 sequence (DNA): TGTGCCAGCACCAAGGGGGGAGTATACCAAGAGACCCAGTACTTC. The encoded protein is CASTKGGVYQETQYF.

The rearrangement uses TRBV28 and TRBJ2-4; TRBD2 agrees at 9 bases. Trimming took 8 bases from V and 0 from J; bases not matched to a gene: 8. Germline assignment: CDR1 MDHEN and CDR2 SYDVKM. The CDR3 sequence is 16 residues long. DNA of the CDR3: TGTGCCAGCTTGGATAGCGGGAGTGGAGCCAAAAACATTCAGTACTTC. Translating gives CASLDSGSGAKNIQYF.

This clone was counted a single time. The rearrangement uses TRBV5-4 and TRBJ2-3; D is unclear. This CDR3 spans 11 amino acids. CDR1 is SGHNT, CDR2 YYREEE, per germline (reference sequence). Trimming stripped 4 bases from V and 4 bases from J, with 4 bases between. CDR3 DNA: TGTGCCAGCAGCCCCCCAGATACGCAGTATTTT. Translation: CASSPPDTQYF.

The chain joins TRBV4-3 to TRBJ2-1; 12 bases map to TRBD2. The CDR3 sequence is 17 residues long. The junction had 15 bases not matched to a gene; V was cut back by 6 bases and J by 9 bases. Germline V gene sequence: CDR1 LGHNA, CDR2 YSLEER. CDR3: CASSARTLAGGLGEQFF. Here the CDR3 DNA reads TGCGCCAGCAGTGCACGAACCCTAGCGGGGGGGCTGGGTGAGCAGTTCTTC.

CDR3 sequence reads: CASSTTGFNTGELFF. The DNA of the CDR3 is TGTGCCAGCAGTACGACAGGTTTTAACACCGGGGAGCTGTTTTTT. This chain links TRBV6-5 with TRBJ2-2; D is perhaps TRBD1 (6 bases). The CDR3 has 15 residues. Germline V gene lookup returns CDR1 MNHEY and CDR2 SVGAGI. V dropped 5 bases and J dropped 2 bases, with 12 bases sitting between them.

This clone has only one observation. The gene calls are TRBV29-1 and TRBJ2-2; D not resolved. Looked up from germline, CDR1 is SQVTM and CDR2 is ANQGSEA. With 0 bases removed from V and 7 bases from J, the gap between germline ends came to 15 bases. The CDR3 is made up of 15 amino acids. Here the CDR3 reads CSVEEEKALLGELFF. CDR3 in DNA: TGCAGCGTTGAAGAAGAAAAAGCACTTCTCGGGGAGCTGTTTTTT.

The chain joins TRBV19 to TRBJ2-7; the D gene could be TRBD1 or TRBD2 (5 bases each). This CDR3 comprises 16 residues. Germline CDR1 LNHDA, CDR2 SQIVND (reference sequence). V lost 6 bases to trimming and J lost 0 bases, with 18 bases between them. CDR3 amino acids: CASSDYRTSSSYEQYF. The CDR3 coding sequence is TGTGCCAGTAGCGACTACAGGACCTCAAGCTCCTACGAGCAGTACTTC.

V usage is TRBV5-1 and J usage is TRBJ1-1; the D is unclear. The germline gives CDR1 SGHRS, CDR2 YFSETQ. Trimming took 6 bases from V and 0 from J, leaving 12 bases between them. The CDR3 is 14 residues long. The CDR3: CASTQPGLNTEAFF. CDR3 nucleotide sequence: TGCGCCAGCACCCAGCCGGGGTTGAACACTGAAGCTTTCTTT.

The CDR3 nucleotides read TGTGCCAGCAGCTTAGACAGGGGGATTCACGAGCAGTACTTC. It is translated as CASSLDRGIHEQYF. The V and J genes are TRBV7-2 and TRBJ2-7, with 8 bases matching TRBD1. The CDR3 spans 14 residues. Germline V gene data show CDR1 as SGHTA and CDR2 as FQGNSA. Trimming cost V 1 base and J 5 bases; bases outside gene matches: 4.